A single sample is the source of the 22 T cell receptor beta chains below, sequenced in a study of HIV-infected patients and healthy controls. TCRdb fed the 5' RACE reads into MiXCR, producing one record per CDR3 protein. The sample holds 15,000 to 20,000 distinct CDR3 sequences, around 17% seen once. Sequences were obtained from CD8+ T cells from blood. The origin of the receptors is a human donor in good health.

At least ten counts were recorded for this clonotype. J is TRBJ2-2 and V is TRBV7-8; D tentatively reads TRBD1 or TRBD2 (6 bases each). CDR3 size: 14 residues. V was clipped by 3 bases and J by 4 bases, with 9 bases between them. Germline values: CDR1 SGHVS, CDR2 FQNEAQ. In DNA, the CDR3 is TGTGCCAGCAGCTTTGAGGGGGGCACCGGGGAGCTGTTTTTT. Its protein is CASSFEGGTGELFF.

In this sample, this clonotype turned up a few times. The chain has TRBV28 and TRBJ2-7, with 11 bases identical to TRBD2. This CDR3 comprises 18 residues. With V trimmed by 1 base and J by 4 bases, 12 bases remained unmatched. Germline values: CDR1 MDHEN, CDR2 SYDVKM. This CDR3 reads CASSLSGTSGQSNYEQYF. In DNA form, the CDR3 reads TGTGCCAGCAGTTTATCCGGGACTAGCGGACAATCTAATTACGAGCAGTACTTC.

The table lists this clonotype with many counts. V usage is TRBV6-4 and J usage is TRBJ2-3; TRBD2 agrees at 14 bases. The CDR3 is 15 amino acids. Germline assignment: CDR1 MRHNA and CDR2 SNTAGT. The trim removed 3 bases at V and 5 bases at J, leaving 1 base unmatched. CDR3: CASSDGTSGRDTQYF. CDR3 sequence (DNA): TGTGCCAGCAGTGATGGGACTAGCGGGAGAGATACGCAGTATTTT.

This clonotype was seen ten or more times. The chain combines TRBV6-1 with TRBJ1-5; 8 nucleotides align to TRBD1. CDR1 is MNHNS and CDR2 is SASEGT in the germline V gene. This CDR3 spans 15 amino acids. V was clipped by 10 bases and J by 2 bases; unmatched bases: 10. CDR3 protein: CATTWGQVRNQPQHF. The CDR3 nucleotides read TGTGCCACCACGTGGGGACAGGTCCGCAATCAGCCCCAGCATTTT.

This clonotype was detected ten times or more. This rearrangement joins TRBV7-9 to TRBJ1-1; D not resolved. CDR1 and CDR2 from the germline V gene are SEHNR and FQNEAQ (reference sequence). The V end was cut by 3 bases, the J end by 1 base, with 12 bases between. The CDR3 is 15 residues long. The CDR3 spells CASSFSYSPNTEAFF. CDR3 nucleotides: TGTGCCAGCAGCTTTTCTTATTCGCCGAACACTGAAGCTTTCTTT.

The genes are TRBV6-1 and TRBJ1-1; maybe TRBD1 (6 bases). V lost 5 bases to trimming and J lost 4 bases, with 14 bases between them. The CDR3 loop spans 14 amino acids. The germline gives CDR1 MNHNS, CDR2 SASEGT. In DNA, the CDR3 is TGTGCCAGCAGTAACAGGGTGGAGACCACTGAAGCTTTCTTT. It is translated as CASSNRVETTEAFF.

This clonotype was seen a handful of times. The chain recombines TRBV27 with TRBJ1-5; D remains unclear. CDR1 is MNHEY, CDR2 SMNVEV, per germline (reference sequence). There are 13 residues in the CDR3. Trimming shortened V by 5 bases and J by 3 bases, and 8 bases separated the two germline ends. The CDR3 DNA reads TGTGCCAGCAGTCTGGGGTACAATCAGCCCCAGCATTTT. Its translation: CASSLGYNQPQHF.

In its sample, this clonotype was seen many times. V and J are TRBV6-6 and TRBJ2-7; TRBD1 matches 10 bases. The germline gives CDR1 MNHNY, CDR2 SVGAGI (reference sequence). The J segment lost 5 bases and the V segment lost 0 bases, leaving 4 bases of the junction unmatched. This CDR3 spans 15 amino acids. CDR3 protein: CASSYSETGGNEQYF. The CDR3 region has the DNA TGTGCCAGCAGTTACTCCGAGACAGGGGGCAACGAGCAGTACTTC.

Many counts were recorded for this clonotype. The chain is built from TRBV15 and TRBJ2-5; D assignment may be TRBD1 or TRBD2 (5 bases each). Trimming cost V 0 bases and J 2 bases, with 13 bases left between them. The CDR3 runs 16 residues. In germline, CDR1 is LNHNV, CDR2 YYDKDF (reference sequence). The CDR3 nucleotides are TGTGCCACCAGCAGAGAACGGGACGGCCTTCAAGAGACCCAGTACTTC. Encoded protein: CATSRERDGLQETQYF.

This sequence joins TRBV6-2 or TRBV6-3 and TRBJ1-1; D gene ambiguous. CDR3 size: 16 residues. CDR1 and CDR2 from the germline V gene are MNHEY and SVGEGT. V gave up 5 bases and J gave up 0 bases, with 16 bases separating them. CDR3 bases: TGTGCCAGCAGTCTACCCTACCTCGATCTGAACACTGAAGCTTTCTTT. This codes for CASSLPYLDLNTEAFF.

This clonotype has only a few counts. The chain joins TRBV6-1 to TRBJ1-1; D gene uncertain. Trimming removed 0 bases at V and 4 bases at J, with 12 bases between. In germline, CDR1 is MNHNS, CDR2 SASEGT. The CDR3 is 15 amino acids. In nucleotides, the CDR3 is TGTGCCAGCAGTGAAGCGCTGGAGATGTTCACTGAAGCTTTCTTT. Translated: CASSEALEMFTEAFF.

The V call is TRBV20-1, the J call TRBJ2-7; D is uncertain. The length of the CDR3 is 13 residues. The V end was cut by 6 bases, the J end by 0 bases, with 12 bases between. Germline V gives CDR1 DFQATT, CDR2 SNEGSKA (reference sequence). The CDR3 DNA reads TGCAGTGCAAGGACCGACGTCTCCTACGAGCAGTACTTC. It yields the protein CSARTDVSYEQYF.

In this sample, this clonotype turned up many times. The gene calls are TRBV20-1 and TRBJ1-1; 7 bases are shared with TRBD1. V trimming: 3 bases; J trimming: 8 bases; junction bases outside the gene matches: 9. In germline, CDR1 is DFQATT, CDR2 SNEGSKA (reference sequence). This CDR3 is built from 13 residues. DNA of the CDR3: TGCAGTGCTAGGGGTTTCGACAGGGTAGAAGCTTTCTTT. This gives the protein CSARGFDRVEAFF.

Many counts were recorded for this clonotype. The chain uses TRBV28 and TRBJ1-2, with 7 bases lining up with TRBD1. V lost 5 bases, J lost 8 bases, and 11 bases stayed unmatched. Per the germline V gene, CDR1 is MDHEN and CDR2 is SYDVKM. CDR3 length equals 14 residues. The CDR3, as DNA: TGTGCCAGCAGTCACTACGACAGGGAGGACGGCTACACCTTC. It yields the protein CASSHYDREDGYTF.

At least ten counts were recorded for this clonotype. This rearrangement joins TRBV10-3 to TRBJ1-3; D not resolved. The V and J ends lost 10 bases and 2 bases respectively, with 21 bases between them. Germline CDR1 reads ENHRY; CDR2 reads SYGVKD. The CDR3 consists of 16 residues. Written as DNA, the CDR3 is TGTGCCACCTACGGCTCGGGGAAACGCACTGGAAACACCATATATTTT. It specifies CATYGSGKRTGNTIYF.

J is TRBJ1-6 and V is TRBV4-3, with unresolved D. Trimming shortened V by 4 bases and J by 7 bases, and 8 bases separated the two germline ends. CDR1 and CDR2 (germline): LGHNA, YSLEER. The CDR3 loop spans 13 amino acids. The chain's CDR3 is CASSPGRNSPLHF. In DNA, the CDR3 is TGCGCCAGCAGCCCGGGGAGAAATTCACCCCTCCACTTT.

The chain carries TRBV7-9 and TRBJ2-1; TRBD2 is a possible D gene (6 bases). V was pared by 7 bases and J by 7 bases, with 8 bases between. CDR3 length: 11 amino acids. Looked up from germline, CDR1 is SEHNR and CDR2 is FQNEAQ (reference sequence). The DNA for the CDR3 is TGTGCCAGCATCGGGGGAAATGAGCAGTTCTTC. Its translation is CASIGGNEQFF. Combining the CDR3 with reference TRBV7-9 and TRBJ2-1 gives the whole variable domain DTGVSQNPRHKITKRGQNVTFRCDPISEHNRLYWYRQTLGQGPEFLTYFQNEAQLEKSRLLSDRFSAERPKGSFSTLEIQRTEQGDSAMYLCASIGGNEQFFGPGTRLTVL.

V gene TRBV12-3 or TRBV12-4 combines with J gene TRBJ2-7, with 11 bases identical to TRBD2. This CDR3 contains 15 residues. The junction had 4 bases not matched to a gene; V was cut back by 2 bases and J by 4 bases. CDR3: CASSLLLAGGYEQYF. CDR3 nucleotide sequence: TGTGCCAGCAGTTTATTGCTAGCGGGAGGTTACGAGCAGTACTTC.

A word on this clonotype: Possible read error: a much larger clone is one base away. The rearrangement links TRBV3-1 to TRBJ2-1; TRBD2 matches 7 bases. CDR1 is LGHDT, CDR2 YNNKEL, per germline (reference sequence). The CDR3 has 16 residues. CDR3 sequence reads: CASSQDLAGVYNVQFF. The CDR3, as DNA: TGTGCCAGCAGCCAAGATCTGGCGGGAGTATACAATGTGCAGTTCTTC.

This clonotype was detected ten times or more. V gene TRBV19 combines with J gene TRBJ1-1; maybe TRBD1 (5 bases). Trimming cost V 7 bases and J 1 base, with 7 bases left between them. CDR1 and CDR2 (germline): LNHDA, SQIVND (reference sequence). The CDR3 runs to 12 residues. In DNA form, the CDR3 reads TGTGCCAGTAATCAGGGGAACACTGAAGCTTTCTTT. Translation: CASNQGNTEAFF.

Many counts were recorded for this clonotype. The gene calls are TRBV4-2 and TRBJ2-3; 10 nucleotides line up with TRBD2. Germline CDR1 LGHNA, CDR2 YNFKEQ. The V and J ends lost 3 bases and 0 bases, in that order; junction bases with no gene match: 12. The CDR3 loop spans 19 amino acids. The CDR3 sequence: CASSHAGGLAEHSTDTQYF. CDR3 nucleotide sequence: TGTGCCAGCAGCCACGCAGGCGGACTAGCGGAACATAGCACAGATACGCAGTATTTT.

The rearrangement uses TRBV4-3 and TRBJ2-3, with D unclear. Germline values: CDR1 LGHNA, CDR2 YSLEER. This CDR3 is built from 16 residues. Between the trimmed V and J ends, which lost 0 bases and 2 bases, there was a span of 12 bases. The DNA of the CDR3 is TGCGCCAGCAGCCAAGATATTTCCACAGCCACAGATACGCAGTATTTT. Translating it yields CASSQDISTATDTQYF.